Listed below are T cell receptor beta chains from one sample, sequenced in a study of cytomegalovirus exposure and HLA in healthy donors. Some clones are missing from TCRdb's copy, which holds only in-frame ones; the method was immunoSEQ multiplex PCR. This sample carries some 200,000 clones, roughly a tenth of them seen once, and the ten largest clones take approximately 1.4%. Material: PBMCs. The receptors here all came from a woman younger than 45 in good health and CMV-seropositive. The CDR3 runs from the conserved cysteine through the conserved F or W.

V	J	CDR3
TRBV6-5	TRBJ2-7	CASSYRSSGGDEQYF
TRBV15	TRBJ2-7	CATSPGGGQGDYEQYF
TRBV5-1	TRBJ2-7	CASSFQQGAYEQYF
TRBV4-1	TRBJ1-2	CASSQGQDMIYGYTF
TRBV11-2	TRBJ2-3	CASSPRDPGADTQYF
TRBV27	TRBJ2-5	CASSSERGRGETQYF
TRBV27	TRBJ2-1	CASSLFRLAGGPYNEQFF
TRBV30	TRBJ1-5	CAWSVGTVNQPQHF
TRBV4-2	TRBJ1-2	CASSQDRGTDYGYTF
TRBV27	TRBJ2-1	CASSSLPLAEFYNEQFF
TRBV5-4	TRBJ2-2	CASSLGPKSGIGELFF
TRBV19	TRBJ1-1	CASSSTGDAEAFF
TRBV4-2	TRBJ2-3	CASSQDGLAGGQVWDTDTQYF
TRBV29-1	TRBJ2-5	CSVEGYRQETQYF
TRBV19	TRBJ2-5	CASSSAGWTQYF
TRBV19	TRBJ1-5	CASSIVQDSNQPQHF
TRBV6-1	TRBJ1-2	CASSERGNYGYTF
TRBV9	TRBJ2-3	CASSQGTSGTDTQYF
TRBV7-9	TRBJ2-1	CASSLAGTSLNEQFF
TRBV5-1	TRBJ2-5	CASRNRGGQETQYF
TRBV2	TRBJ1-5	CANARGSNQPQHF
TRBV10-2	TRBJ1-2	CASSETGGVVGYTF
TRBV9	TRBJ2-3	CASSTRDTSRSDTQYF
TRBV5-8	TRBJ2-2	CASSLPRTGANTGELFF
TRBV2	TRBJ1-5	CASSEGQQPQHF
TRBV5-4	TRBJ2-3	CASSFRVGTSTDTQYF
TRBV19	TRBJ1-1	CASKWAGTPEAFF
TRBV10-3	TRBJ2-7	CAIRASGGTYEQYF
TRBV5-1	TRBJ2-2	CASSWDRVTGELFF
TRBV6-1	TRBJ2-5	CASSFRTGYQETQYF
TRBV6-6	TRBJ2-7	CASSPARGQGNEQYF
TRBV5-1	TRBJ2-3	CASRPGTSSTDTQYF
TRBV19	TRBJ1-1	CASSRRGRVTEAFF